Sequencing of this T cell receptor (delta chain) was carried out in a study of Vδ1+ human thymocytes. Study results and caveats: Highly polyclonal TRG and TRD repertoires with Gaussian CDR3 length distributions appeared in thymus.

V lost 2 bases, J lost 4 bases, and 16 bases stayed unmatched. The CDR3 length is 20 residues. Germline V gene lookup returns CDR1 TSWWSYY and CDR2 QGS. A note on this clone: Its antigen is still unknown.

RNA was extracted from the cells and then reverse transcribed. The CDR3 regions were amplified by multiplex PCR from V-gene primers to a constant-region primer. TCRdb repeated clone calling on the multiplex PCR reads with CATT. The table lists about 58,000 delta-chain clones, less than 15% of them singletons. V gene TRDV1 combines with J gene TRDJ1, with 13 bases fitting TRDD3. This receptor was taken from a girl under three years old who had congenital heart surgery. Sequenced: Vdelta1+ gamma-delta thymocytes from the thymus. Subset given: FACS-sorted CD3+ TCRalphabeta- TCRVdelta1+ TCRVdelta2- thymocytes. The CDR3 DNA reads TGTGCTCTTGGGGAATTTTCCTACCGCGAACTGGGGGATACGGGCGATAAACTCATCTTT. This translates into CALGEFSYRELGDTGDKLIF.